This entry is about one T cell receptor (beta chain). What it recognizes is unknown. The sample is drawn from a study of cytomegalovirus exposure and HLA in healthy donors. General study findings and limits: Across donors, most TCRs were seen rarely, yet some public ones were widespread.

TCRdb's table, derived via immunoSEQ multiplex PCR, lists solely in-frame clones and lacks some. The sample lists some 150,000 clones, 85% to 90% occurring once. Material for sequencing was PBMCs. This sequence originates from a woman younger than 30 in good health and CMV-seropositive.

The DNA for the CDR3 is TGTGCCAGCAGCCGTACTAGCGGGGGCTCCTACGAGCAGTACTTC. Encoded protein: CASSRTSGGSYEQYF. This sequence joins TRBV6-5 and TRBJ2-7, with 11 bases matching TRBD2. The germline V gene encodes CDR1 MNHEY and CDR2 SVGAGI. J gave up 0 bases and V 6 bases, and 4 bases lay outside the gene matches. The length of the CDR3 is 15 residues.